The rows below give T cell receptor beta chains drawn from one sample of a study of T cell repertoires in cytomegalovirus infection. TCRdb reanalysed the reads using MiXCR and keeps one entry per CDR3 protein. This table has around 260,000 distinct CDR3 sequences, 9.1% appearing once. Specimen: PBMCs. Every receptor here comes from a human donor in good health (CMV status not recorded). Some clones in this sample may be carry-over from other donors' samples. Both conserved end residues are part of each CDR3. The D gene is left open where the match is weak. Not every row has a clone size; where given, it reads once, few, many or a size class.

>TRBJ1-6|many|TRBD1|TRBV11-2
TGTGCCACCTCGGACAGGGTCAGTTCACCCCTCCACTTT
CATSDRVSSPLHF
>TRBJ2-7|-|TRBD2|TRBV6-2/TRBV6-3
TGTGCCAGCAGCCTGGCGGACCGAGCGGGAGGGTCTCCGGAGCAGTACTTC
CASSLADRAGGSPEQYF
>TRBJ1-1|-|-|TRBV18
TGTGCCAGCTCAAAGGAGGGCAAAATGAGCACTGAAGCTTTCTTT
CASSKEGKMSTEAFF
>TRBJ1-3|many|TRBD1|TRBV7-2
TGTGCCAGCAGCCCTCCAGGGGGCTCCGGAAACACCATATATTTT
CASSPPGGSGNTIYF
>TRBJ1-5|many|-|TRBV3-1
TGTGCCAGCAGCCAAGATCCGCAGGGGCCCCAGCATTTT
CASSQDPQGPQHF
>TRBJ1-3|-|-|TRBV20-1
TGCAGTGCTGATCTAGGGGGAAGGGCTGGAAACACCATATATTTT
CSADLGGRAGNTIYF
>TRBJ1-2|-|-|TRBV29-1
TGCAGCGTTGAAGGCCGGGACGGTCTCCTCACTAACTATGGCTACACCTTC
CSVEGRDGLLTNYGYTF
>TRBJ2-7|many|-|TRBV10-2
TGCGCCAGCAGTGAAGGGAGGGAGCAGTACTTC
CASSEGREQYF
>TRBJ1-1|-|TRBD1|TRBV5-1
TGCGCCAGCACACAGGGGACCATGAACACTGAAGCTTTCTTT
CASTQGTMNTEAFF
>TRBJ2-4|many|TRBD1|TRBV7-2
TGTGCCAGCAGACCCGGGACAGGGGCCAAAAACATTCAGTACTTC
CASRPGTGAKNIQYF
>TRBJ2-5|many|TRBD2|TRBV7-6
TGTGCCAGCAGCCGGGGGAGGGCTCCATCGGGAGAGACCCAGTACTTC
CASSRGRAPSGETQYF
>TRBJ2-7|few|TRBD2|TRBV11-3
TGTGCCAGCAGCTTAGGCGGGTCGGGAGGGTCCCTCTCCTACGAGCAGTACTTC
CASSLGGSGGSLSYEQYF
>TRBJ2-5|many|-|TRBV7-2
TGTGCCAGCAGCCTAGGACAGCTCCAGTACTTC
CASSLGQLQYF
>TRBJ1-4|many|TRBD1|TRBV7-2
TGTGCCAGCAGCACAGGGGGGAATGAAAAACTGTTTTTT
CASSTGGNEKLFF
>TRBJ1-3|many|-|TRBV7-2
TGTGCCAGCAGCTTAGCGGCAGGGTGGTTTAGTGGAAACACCATATATTTT
CASSLAAGWFSGNTIYF